The clone carrying this TCR beta chain was observed a handful of times. Amplification of the TCR beta CDR3 regions used RNA transcripts (as template). Investigators did first-round RT-PCR with HTBI primers, then second-round multiplex PCR. TCRdb used MiXCR to reprocess the multiplex PCR reads, holding one entry per CDR3 protein. The sample carries 400,000 or so distinct CDR3 sequences, approximately 15% recorded once. The data were obtained in a study of Graves' ophthalmopathy and Graves' hyperthyroidism. The CDR3 has 18 residues. The ends lost 6 bases at V and 4 bases at J; junction bases unmatched: 18. Germline V CDR1 and CDR2: KGHSH, LQKENI.

Sequencing was carried out using peripheral blood. The TCR sequence derives from a young woman with stable Graves' hyperthyroidism. The chain links TRBV18 to TRBJ1-5, with TRBD1 matching over 7 bases. The CDR3 DNA is TGTGCCAGCTCCCCGGGGACAGACGGGGTGCGGGTAAATCAGCCCCAGCATTTT. Translation: CASSPGTDGVRVNQPQHF.